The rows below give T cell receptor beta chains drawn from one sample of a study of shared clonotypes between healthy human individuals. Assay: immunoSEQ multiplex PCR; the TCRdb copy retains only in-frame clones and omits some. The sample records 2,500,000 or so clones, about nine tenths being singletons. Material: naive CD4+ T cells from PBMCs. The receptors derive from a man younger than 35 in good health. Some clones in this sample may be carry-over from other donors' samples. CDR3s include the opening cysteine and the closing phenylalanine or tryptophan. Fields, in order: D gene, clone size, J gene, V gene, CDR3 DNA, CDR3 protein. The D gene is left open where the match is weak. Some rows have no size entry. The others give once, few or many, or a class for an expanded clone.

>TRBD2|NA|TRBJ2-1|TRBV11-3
TGTGCCAGCAGCAGTACTAGCGTCGGTGAGCAGTTCTTC
CASSSTSVGEQFF
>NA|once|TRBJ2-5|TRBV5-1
TGCGCCAGCAGCTTGGACACTAGGAGCGAGACCCAGTACTTC
CASSLDTRSETQYF
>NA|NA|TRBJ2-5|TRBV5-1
TGCGCCAGCAGCCGAACTTACAGGGAAGTCCAAGAGACCCAGTACTTC
CASSRTYREVQETQYF
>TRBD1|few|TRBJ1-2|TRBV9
TGTGCCAGCAGCGCGACAGGGCCCTATGGCTACACCTTC
CASSATGPYGYTF
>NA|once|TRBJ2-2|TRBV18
TGTGCCAGCTCACCACCGGGTAGTACCGGGGAGCTGTTTTTT
CASSPPGSTGELFF
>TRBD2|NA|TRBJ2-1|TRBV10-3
TGTGCCATCAGTCTTATAATGACTAGCGGGAGCGATGAGCAGTTCTTC
CAISLIMTSGSDEQFF
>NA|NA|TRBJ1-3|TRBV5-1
TGCGCCAGCAGCTTGGGAACCGTGGGAAACACCATATATTTT
CASSLGTVGNTIYF
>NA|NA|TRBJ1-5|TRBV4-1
TGCGCCAGCAGCCAAGGGTCCAGCAATCAGCCCCAGCATTTT
CASSQGSSNQPQHF
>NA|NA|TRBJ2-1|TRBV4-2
TGTGCCAGCAGCGCCCCCCCGGATAACAATGAGCAGTTCTTC
CASSAPPDNNEQFF
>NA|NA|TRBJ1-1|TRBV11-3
TGTGCCAGCAGCTTAGGACAGTCAAGCACTGAAGCTTTCTTT
CASSLGQSSTEAFF
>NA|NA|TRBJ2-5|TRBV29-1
TGCAGCGTTAGAGTGAGGGAGACCCAGTACTTC
CSVRVRETQYF
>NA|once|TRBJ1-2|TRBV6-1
TGTGCCAGCAGTGAGGTACAGGGCTATGCTAACTATGGCTACACCTTC
CASSEVQGYANYGYTF
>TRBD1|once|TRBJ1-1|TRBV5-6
TGTGCCAGCAGCCCCTACAGGGGTGAAGCTTTCTTT
CASSPYRGEAFF
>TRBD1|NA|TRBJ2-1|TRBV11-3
TGTGCCAGCAGCTTGGGACAGGGTACCTACAATGAGCAGTTCTTC
CASSLGQGTYNEQFF
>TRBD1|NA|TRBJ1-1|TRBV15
TGTGCCACCAGCAGGGGACAGGGGTACCAGAACACTGAAGCTTTCTTT
CATSRGQGYQNTEAFF
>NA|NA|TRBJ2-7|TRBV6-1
TGTGCCAGCAGAGCGGGTCTTTCCTCCTACGAGCAGTACTTC
CASRAGLSSYEQYF
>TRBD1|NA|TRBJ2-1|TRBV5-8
TGTGCCAGCAGCTTGGAGACAGGGTGGAATGAGCAGTTCTTC
CASSLETGWNEQFF
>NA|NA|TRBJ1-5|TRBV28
TGTGCCAGCAGTTTAAGGGGCCTCAATCAGCCCCAGCATTTT
CASSLRGLNQPQHF
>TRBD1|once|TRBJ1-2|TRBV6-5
TGTGCCAGCAGTCCCCAGACAGGGGGCCGTTCTGGCTACACCTTC
CASSPQTGGRSGYTF
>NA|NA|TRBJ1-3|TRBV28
TGTGCCAGCAGCACCCACGGGACCCCGGCCATATATTTT
CASSTHGTPAIYF
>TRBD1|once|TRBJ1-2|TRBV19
TGTGCCAGTAGTTCCGCCGGGACAGGCTATGGCCGTATAGCCCCGACAGGCTATGGCTACACCTTC
CASSSAGTGYGRIAPTGYGYTF
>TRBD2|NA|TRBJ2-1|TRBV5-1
TGCGCCAGCAGCGGGACTACTCTCCTGTACAATGAGCAGTTCTTC
CASSGTTLLYNEQFF
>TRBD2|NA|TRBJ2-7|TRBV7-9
TGTGCCAGCTCCGAGTCGGGACTAGCGGGAGGGCAGTTCGAGCAGTACTTC
CASSESGLAGGQFEQYF
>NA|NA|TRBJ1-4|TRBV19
TGTGCCAGTGCGGTTTGGGAAAAACTGTTTTTT
CASAVWEKLFF
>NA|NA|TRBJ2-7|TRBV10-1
TGCGCCAGCAGTGAGTCCAAGGGACTTTCCTACGAGCAGTACTTC
CASSESKGLSYEQYF
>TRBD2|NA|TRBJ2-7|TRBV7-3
TGTGCCAGCGGCCGCGGGGGGAGCGACGAGCAGTACTTC
CASGRGGSDEQYF
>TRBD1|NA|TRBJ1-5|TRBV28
TGTGCCAGCAGCCCACAGACAGGGGGCGCGGGCAATCAGCCCCAGCATTTT
CASSPQTGGAGNQPQHF
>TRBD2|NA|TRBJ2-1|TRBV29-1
TGCAGCGGTCTAACTAGGCGGGGGGATACAAGCTACAATGAGCAGTTCTTC
CSGLTRRGDTSYNEQFF
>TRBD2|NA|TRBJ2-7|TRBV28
TGTGCCAGCACCAAAGCGGGGCCCGCCTACGAGCAGTACTTC
CASTKAGPAYEQYF
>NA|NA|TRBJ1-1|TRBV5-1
TGCGCCAGCAGCTTGGACCCCGGGAACACTGAAGCTTTCTTT
CASSLDPGNTEAFF
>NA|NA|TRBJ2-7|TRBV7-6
TGTGCCAGCAGCCCAGCAGGGGTCCCCACCGACTCCCACGAGCAGTACTTC
CASSPAGVPTDSHEQYF
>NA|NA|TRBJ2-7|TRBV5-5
TGTGCCAGCAGCTTTGGCCAGGCCTACGAGCAGTACTTC
CASSFGQAYEQYF
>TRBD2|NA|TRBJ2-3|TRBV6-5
TGTGCCAGCAGCCGGGACTATTCAGATACGCAGTATTTT
CASSRDYSDTQYF
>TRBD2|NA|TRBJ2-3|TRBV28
TGTGCCAGCAGCCTTCAAGCGGGAGGGCCCACAGATACGCAGTATTTT
CASSLQAGGPTDTQYF
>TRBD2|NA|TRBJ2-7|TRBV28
TGTGCCTTATCAGGCGGGAGTTACGAGCAGTACTTC
CALSGGSYEQYF
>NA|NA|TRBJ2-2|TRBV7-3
TGTGCCAGCAGCTTAGTCCCGGGGGTGTACACCGGGGAGCTGTTTTTT
CASSLVPGVYTGELFF
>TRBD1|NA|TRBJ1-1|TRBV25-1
TGTGCCAGCAGTGTCCGGGACAGGGGTGAAGCTTTCTTT
CASSVRDRGEAFF
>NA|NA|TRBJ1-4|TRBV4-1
TGCGCCAGCAGACCTGTTGGCCTTACGACCGGAGAAAAACTGTTTTTT
CASRPVGLTTGEKLFF
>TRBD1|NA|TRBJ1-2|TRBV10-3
TGTGCCATCAGTGCCCAGGGGGGGACCTATGGCTACACCTTC
CAISAQGGTYGYTF
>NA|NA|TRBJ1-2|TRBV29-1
TGCAGCGTTCTCCGGGGGGCCACTAACTATGGCTACACCTTC
CSVLRGATNYGYTF
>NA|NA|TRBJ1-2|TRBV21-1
TGTGCCAGCAGCAAAAAGGGGAGTGTTGGCTACACCTTC
CASSKKGSVGYTF
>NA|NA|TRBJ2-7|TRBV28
TGTGCCAGCAGACTACTAGAGGAGCAGTACTTC
CASRLLEEQYF
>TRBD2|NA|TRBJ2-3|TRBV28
TGTGCCAGCAGTTATAGCGGGGCCGATACGCAGTATTTT
CASSYSGADTQYF
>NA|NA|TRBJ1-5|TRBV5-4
TGTGCCAGCAGCTCGCCCAATCAGCCCCAGCATTTT
CASSSPNQPQHF
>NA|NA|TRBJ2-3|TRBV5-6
TGTGCCAGCAGCTGGGGACGGACGCAGTATTTT
CASSWGRTQYF
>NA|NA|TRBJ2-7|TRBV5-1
TGCGCCAGCAGCAACCCCGGGGAGTCCTACGAGCAGTACTTC
CASSNPGESYEQYF
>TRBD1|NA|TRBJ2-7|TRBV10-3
TGTGCCTCCCGGGGGACAGGGGGCCACGAGCAGTACTTC
CASRGTGGHEQYF
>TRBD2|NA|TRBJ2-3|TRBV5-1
TGCGGGTCTCGGGCGGGAGGCCTCACAGATACGCAGTATTTT
CGSRAGGLTDTQYF
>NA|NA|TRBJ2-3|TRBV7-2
TGTGCCAGCAGCTTAGAAGGCGGGCCCACAGATACGCAGTATTTT
CASSLEGGPTDTQYF
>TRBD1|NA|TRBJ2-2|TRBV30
TGTGCCTGGAGCGCTCCTCGACAGGGAAAACGGACCGGGGAGCTGTTTTTT
CAWSAPRQGKRTGELFF
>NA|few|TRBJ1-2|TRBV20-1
TGCAGTGCTAGATCGGGGTATGGCTACACCTTC
CSARSGYGYTF
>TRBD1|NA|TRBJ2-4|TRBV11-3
TGTGCCAGCAGCTTTGACAGGGGTCTAGCCAAAAACATTCAGTACTTC
CASSFDRGLAKNIQYF
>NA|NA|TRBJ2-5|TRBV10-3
TGTGCCATCAGCATAGGGGTCGGTGAGACCCAGTACTTC
CAISIGVGETQYF
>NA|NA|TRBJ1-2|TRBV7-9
TGTGCCAGCAGCCCGACACCGGCCTATGGCTACACCTTC
CASSPTPAYGYTF
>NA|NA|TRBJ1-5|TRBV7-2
TGTGCCAGCAGCTGGGGGGGGCATCAGCCCCAGCATTTT
CASSWGGHQPQHF
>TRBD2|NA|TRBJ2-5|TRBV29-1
TGCAGCGTCGCGGCTAGCGGGAGTAGCGAGACCCAGTACTTC
CSVAASGSSETQYF
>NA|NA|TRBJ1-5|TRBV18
TGTGCCAGCTCACCCGACAGGCCAAGCAATCAGCCCCAGCATTTT
CASSPDRPSNQPQHF
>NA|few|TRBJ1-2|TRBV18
TGTGCCAGCTCACCTGGGGCCTGGGGCTACACCTTC
CASSPGAWGYTF
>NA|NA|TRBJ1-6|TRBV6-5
TGTGCCAGCAGTTACTCTGGGGCAGGCCACAATTCACCCCTCCACTTT
CASSYSGAGHNSPLHF